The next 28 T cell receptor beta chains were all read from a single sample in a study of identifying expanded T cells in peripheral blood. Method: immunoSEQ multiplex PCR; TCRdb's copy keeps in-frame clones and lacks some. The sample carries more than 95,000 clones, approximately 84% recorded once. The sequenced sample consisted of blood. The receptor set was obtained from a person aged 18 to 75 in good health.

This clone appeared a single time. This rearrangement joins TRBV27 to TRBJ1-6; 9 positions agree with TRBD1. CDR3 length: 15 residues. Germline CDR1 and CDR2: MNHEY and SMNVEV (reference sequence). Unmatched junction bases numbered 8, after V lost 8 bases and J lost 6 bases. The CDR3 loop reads CASRLSGQGNSPLHF. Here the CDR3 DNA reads TGTGCCAGCCGACTCTCGGGACAGGGTAATTCACCCCTCCACTTT.

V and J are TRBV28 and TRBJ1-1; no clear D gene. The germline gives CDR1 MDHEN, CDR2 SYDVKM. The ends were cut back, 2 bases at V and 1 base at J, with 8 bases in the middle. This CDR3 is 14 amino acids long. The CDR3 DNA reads TGTGCCAGCAGTTTAGGCGCAGGGAACACTGAAGCTTTCTTT. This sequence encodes CASSLGAGNTEAFF.

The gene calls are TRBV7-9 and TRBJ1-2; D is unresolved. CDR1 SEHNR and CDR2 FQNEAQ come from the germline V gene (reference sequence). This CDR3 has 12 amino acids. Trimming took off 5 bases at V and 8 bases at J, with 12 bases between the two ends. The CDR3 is CASSDEQDGYTF. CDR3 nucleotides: TGTGCCAGCAGCGACGAGCAGGACGGCTACACCTTC.

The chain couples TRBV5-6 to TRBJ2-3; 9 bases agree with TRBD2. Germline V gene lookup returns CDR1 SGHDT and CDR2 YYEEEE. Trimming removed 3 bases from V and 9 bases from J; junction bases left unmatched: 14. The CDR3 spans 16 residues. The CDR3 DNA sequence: TGTGCCAGCAGCTGGGGGCTAGCGGGGAGACTCACCACGCAGTATTTT. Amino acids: CASSWGLAGRLTTQYF.

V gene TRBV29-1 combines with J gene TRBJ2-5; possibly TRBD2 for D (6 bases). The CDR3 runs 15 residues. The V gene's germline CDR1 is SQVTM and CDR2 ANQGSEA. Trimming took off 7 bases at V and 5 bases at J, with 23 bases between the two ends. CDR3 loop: CSAAESSRRGETQYF. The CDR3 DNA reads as TGCAGCGCCGCCGAGTCCTCCCGACGGGGGGAGACCCAGTACTTC.

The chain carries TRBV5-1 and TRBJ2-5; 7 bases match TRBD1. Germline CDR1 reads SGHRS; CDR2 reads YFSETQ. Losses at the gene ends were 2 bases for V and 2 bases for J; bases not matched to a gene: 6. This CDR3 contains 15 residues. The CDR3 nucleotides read TGCGCCAGCAGCTTACAGGGGTCGGGTCAAGAGACCCAGTACTTC. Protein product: CASSLQGSGQETQYF. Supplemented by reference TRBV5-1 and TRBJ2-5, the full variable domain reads KAGVTQTPRYLIKTRGQQVTLSCSPISGHRSVSWYQQTPGQGLQFLFEYFSETQRNKGNFPGRFSGRQFSNSRSEMNVSTLELGDSALYLCASSLQGSGQETQYFGPGTRLLVL.

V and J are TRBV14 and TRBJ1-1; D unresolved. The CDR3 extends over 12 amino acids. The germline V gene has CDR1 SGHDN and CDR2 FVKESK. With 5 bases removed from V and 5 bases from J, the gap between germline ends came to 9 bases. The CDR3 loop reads CASSDTRTEAFF. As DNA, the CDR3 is TGTGCCAGCAGCGATACCCGAACTGAAGCTTTCTTT.

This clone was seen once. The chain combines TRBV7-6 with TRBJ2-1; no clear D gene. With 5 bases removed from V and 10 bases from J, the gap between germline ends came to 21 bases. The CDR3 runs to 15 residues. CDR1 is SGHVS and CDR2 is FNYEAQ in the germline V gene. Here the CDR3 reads CASSPQTRLGREQFF. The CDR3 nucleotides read TGTGCCAGCAGCCCCCAAACCAGGCTAGGCAGGGAGCAGTTCTTC.

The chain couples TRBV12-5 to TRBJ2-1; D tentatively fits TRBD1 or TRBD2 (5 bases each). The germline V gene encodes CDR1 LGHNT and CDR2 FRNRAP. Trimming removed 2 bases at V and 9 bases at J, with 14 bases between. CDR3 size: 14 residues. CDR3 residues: CASGLRGDGSEQFF. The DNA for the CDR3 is TGTGCTAGTGGTTTGCGAGGGGATGGATCTGAGCAGTTCTTC.

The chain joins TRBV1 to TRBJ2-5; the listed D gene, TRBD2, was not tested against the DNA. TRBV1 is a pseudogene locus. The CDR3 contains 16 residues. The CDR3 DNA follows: TGCACCAGCAGCGGGGGGGCGGGGTTCTCCCAAGAGACCCAGTACTTC. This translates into CTSSGGAGFSQETQYF.

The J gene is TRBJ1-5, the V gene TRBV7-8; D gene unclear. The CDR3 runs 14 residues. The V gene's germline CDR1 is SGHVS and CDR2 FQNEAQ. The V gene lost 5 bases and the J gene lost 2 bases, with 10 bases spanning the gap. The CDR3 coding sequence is TGTGCCAGCAGCCCCTTCAAGGGCAATCAGCCCCAGCATTTT. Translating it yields CASSPFKGNQPQHF.

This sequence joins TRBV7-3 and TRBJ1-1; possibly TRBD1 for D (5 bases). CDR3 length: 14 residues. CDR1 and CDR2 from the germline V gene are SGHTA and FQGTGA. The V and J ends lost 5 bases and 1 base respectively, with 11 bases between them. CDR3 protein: CASSSRDSNTEAFF. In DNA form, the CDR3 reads TGTGCCAGCAGCAGTCGGGACTCGAACACTGAAGCTTTCTTT.

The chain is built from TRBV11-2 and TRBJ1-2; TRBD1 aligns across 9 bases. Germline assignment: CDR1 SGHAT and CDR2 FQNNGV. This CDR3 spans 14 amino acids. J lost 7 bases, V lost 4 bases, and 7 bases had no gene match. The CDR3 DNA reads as TGTGCCAGCAGCTCCGGGACAGGGTATTCTGGCTACACCTTC. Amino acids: CASSSGTGYSGYTF.

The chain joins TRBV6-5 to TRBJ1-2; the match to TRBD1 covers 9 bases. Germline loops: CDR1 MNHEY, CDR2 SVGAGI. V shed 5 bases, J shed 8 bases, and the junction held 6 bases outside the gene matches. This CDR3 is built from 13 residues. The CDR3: CASSPDRGGGYTF. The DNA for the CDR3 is TGTGCCAGCAGTCCGGACAGGGGTGGAGGCTACACCTTC.

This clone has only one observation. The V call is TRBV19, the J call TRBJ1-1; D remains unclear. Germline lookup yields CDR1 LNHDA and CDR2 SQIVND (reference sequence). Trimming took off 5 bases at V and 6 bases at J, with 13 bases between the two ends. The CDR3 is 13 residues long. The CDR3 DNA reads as TGTGCCAGTAGTGACCCCCCGCGGGCTGAAGCTTTCTTT. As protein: CASSDPPRAEAFF.

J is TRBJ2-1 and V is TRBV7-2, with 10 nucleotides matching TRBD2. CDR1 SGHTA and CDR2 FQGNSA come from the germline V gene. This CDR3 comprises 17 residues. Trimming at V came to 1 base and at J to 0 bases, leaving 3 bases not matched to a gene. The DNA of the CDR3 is TGTGCCAGCAGCTTAGTCACTAGCGGGGTCTCCTACAATGAGCAGTTCTTC. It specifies CASSLVTSGVSYNEQFF. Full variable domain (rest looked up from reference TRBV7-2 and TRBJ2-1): GAGVSQSPSNKVTEKGKDVELRCDPISGHTALYWYRQSLGQGLEFLIYFQGNSAPDKSGLPSDRFSAERTGGSVSTLTIQRTQQEDSAVYLCASSLVTSGVSYNEQFFGPGTRLTVL.

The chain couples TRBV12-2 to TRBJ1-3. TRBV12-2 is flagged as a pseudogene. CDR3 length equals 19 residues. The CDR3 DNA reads TGTGCAAGTCGCTTCCTTCCGGGGCCTGGACGGGCCTCTGGAAACACCATATATTTT. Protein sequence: CASRFLPGPGRASGNTIYF.

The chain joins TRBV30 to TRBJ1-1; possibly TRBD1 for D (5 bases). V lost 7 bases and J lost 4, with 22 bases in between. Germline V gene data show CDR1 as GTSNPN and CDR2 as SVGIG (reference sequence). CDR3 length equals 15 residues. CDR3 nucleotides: TGTGCCTTCCGAGCAAACCGGTTTCAGGGCACTGAAGCTTTCTTT. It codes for CAFRANRFQGTEAFF.

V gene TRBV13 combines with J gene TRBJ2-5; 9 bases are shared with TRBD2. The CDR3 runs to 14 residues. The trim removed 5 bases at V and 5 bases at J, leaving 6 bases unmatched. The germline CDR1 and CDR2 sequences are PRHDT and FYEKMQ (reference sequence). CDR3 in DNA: TGTGCCAGCAGCCAGCGGGGGGCTTGGGAGACCCAGTACTTC. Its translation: CASSQRGAWETQYF. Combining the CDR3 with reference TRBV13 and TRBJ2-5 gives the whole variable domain AAGVIQSPRHLIKEKRETATLKCYPIPRHDTVYWYQQGPGQDPQFLISFYEKMQSDKGSIPDRFSAQQFSDYHSELNMSSLELGDSALYFCASSQRGAWETQYFGPGTRLLVL.

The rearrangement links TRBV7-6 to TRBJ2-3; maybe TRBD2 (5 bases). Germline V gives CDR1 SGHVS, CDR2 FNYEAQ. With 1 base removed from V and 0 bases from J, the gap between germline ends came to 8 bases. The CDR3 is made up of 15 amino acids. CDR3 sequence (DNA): TGTGCCAGCAGCTTAGAGGGAGCTAGCACAGATACGCAGTATTTT. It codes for CASSLEGASTDTQYF.

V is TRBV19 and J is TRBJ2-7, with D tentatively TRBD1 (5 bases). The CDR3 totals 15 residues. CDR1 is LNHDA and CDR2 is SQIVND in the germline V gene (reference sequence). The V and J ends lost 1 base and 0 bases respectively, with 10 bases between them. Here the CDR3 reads CASSIVQGSSYEQYF. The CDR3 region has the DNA TGTGCCAGTAGTATAGTGCAGGGCAGCTCCTACGAGCAGTACTTC. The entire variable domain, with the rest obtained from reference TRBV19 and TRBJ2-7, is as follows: DGGITQSPKYLFRKEGQNVTLSCEQNLNHDAMYWYRQDPGQGLRLIYYSQIVNDFQKGDIAEGYSVSREKKESFPLTVTSAQKNPTAFYLCASSIVQGSSYEQYFGPGTRLTVT.

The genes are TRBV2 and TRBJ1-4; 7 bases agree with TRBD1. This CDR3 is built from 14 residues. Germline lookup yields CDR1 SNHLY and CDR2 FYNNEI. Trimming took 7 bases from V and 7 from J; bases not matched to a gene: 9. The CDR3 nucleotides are TGTGCCAGCACGACAGGGTACGTCGGTGAAAAACTGTTTTTT. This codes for CASTTGYVGEKLFF.

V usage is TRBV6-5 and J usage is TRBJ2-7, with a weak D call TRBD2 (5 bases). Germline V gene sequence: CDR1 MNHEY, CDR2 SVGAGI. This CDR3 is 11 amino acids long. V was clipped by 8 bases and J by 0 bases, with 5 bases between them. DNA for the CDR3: TGTGCCAGCGGGAGCTCCTACGAGCAGTACTTC. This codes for CASGSSYEQYF.

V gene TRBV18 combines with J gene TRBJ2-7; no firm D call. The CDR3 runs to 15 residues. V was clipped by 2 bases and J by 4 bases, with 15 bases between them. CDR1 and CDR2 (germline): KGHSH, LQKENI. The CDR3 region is CASSPRVTDPYEQYF. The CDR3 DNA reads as TGTGCCAGCTCACCAAGGGTGACCGATCCGTACGAGCAGTACTTC.

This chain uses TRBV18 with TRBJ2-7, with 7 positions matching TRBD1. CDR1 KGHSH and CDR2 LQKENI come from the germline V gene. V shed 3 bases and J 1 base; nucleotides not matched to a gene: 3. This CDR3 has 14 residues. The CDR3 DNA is TGTGCCAGCTCACCGGCACAGGGGTCCTACGAGCAGTACTTC. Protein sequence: CASSPAQGSYEQYF.

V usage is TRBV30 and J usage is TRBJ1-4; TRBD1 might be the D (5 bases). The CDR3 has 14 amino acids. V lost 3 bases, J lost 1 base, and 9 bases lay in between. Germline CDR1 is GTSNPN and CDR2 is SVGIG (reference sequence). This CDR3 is CAWRGPRTNEKLFF. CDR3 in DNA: TGTGCCTGGAGGGGGCCAAGAACTAATGAAAAACTGTTTTTT. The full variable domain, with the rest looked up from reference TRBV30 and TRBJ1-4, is SQTIHQWPATLVQPVGSPLSLECTVEGTSNPNLYWYRQAAGRGLQLLFYSVGIGQISSEVPQNLSASRPQDRQFILSSKKLLLSDSGFYLCAWRGPRTNEKLFFGSGTQLSVL.

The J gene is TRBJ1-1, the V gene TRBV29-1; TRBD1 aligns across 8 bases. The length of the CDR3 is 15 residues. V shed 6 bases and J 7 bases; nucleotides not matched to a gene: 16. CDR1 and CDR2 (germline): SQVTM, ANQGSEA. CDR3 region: CSVAGRGRGLFEAFF. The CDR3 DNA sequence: TGCAGCGTCGCAGGCCGGGGCAGGGGGCTTTTTGAAGCTTTCTTT.

Here the CDR3 DNA reads TGTGCCAGCAGCCTACCCGGGGCTGGGTACGAGCAGTACTTC. This translates into CASSLPGAGYEQYF. This chain connects TRBV7-9 to TRBJ2-7; D could derive from TRBD1 or TRBD2 (5 bases each). The length of the CDR3 is 14 residues. Germline V lookup: CDR1 SEHNR, CDR2 FQNEAQ (reference sequence). The V and J ends lost 5 bases and 4 bases respectively, with 15 bases between them. Combining the CDR3 with reference TRBV7-9 and TRBJ2-7 gives the whole variable domain DTGVSQNPRHKITKRGQNVTFRCDPISEHNRLYWYRQTLGQGPEFLTYFQNEAQLEKSRLLSDRFSAERPKGSFSTLEIQRTEQGDSAMYLCASSLPGAGYEQYFGPGTRLTVT.